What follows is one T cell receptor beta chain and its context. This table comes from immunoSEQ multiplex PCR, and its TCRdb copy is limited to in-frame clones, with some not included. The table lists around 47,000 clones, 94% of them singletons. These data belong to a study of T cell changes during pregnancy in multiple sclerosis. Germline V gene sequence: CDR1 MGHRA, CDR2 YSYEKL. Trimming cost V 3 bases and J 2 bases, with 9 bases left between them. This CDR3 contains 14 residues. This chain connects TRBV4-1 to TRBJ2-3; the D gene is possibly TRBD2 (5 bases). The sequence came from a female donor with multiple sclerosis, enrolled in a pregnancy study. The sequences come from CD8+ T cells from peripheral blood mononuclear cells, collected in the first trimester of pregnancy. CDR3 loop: CASSHEGFTDTQYF. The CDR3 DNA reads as TGCGCCAGCAGCCATGAGGGTTTCACAGATACGCAGTATTTT.